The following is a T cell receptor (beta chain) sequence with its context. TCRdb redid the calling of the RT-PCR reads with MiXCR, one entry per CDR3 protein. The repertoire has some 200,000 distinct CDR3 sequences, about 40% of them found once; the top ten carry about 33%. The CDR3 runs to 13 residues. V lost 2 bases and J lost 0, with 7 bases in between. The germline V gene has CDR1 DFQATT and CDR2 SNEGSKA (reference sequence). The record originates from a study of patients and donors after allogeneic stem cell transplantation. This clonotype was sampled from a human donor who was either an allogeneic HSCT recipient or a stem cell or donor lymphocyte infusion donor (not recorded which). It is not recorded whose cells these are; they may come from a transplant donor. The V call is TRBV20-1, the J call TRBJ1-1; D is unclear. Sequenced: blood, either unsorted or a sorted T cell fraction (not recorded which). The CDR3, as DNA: TGCAGTGCTAGAAACAGCCTGAACACTGAAGCTTTCTTT. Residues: CSARNSLNTEAFF.